A single sample gave rise to the 25 T cell receptor beta chains below, sequenced in a study of T cell clonality in common variable immunodeficiency. Study-level points and caveats: Common variable immunodeficiency TCR beta sequences reportedly had fewer deletions and N-nucleotide insertions.

For these receptors, no antigen is known. Profiling relied on immunoSEQ multiplex PCR, and the TCRdb table lists in-frame clones only, not all of them. The sample shows approximately 17,000 clones, none of them appearing just once. Sequenced input: peripheral blood mononuclear cells. The receptors stem from a human donor with common variable immunodeficiency.

This clone appeared many times. The read ends 3 residues early relative to the CDR3; the germline J gene fills the gap. The gene calls are TRBV11-2 and TRBJ2-3; the D is unclear. Trimming took 5 bases from V and 2 from J, leaving 8 bases between them. Looked up from germline, CDR1 is SGHAT and CDR2 is FQNNGV. CDR3 size: 13 residues. The DNA read from the CDR3 is TGTGCCAGCAGCCCTGACACCACAGATACG. It translates to CASSPDTTDT. The entire CDR3 sequence reads CASSPDTTDTQYF.

This clone was counted ten times or more. With the read ending 3 residues before the CDR3 end, the germline J gene is used to fill in that end. The chain has TRBV18 and TRBJ1-1; the D gene is possibly TRBD1 (5 bases). Trimming pared 3 bases from V and 7 bases from J, leaving 9 bases between. Germline CDR1 and CDR2: KGHSH and LQKENI. This CDR3 is built from 12 residues. The chain's CDR3 is CASSPQGYEAFF. The CDR3 DNA, read in part, is TGTGCCAGCTCACCTCAGGGATATGAA. The full variable domain, completed using reference TRBV18 and TRBJ1-1, is NAGVMQNPRHLVRRRGQEARLRCSPMKGHSHVYWYRQLPEEGLKFMVYLQKENIIDESGMPKERFSAEFPKEGPSILRIQQVVRGDSAAYFCASSPQGYEAFFGQGTRLTVV.

The table lists this clone with a few counts. The read falls 3 residues short of the CDR3 end, and the missing part is taken from the germline J gene. The chain joins TRBV18 to TRBJ1-5, with D possibly being TRBD1 (6 bases). From germline, CDR1 is KGHSH and CDR2 LQKENI. CDR3 size: 15 residues. The V end was cut by 3 bases, the J end by 6 bases, with 15 bases between. This CDR3 reads CASSPRGASGQPQHF. CDR3 DNA (partial): TGTGCCAGCTCACCCCGGGGGGCGTCGGGTCAGCCC.

Regarding this clone: Coverage ceases 3 residues before the CDR3 finishes, and the germline J gene fills in the end. This chain joins TRBV18 and TRBJ2-7; unclear D gene. This CDR3 has 13 residues. With 3 bases removed from V and 3 bases from J, the gap between germline ends came to 9 bases. The germline V gene has CDR1 KGHSH and CDR2 LQKENI. The CDR3 bases that were read are TGTGCCAGCTCACCTTCCAGAGACTACGAG. Residues: CASSPSRDYE. The full CDR3 is CASSPSRDYEQYF.

The table lists this clone with a few counts. CDR3 bases read: TGTGCCAGCAGTGCCGCCCAGCGGGGGCCTCACACAGATACG. Translation gives CASSAAQRGPHTDT. The whole CDR3 sequence reads CASSAAQRGPHTDTQYF. The chain recombines TRBV2 with TRBJ2-3; 8 bases match TRBD2. The read ends 3 residues before the CDR3 terminus; that terminus is restored from the germline J gene. J gave up 2 bases and V 4 bases, and 11 bases lay outside the gene matches. Germline V gene lookup returns CDR1 SNHLY and CDR2 FYNNEI. This CDR3 contains 17 residues.

The table lists this clone with many counts. The read finishes 3 residues shy of the CDR3 end, and the germline J gene is used to complete it. V usage is TRBV18 and J usage is TRBJ2-5; TRBD2 matches 14 bases. Unmatched junction bases numbered 6, after V lost 4 bases and J lost 5 bases. This CDR3 is 16 amino acids long. Germline CDR1 reads KGHSH; CDR2 reads LQKENI. CDR3 DNA, as far as it was read: TGTGCCAGCTCACGAGCGGGACTAGCGGGGGTTGAGACC. This sequence encodes CASSRAGLAGVET. The complete CDR3 reads CASSRAGLAGVETQYF.

This clone turned up a few times. Coverage ceases 3 residues before the CDR3 finishes, and the germline J gene fills in the end. This chain connects TRBV7-2 to TRBJ2-5; 7 bases agree with TRBD2. The germline CDR1 and CDR2 sequences are SGHTA and FQGNSA. J gave up 3 bases and V 1 base, and 2 bases lay outside the gene matches. The CDR3 is 14 amino acids. The part of the CDR3 DNA that was read is TGTGCCAGCAGCTTAGTGAGCGGGAAAGAGACC. Translating gives CASSLVSGKET. The whole CDR3 protein is CASSLVSGKETQYF.

As regards this clone: From the germline J gene comes the end of the CDR3, since the read stops 3 residues before it. This chain uses TRBV18 with TRBJ1-3; 10 bases line up with TRBD1. Germline values: CDR1 KGHSH, CDR2 LQKENI. V lost 4 bases to trimming and J lost 4 bases; unmatched junction nucleotides: 10. CDR3 size: 17 residues. The CDR3 DNA, read in part, is TGTGCCAGCTCACTTTCCGGGACAGGGGAATCCGGAAACACC. It yields the protein CASSLSGTGESGNT. The full-length CDR3 reads as CASSLSGTGESGNTIYF.

Turning to this clone: From the germline J gene comes the end of the CDR3, since the read stops 3 residues before it. The J gene is TRBJ1-2, the V gene TRBV2, with D possibly TRBD1 on 6 matching bases. The length of the CDR3 is 12 residues. Germline V lookup: CDR1 SNHLY, CDR2 FYNNEI. CDR3 in amino acids: CASSEQGRGYTF. The CDR3 DNA, read in part, is TGTGCCAGCAGTGAACAGGGGCGGGGC.

In its sample, this clone was seen a few times. The sequence runs out 3 residues before the end of the CDR3; the remainder is reconstructed from the germline J gene. The chain links TRBV7-9 to TRBJ1-2; weak D call: TRBD1 (5 bases). Germline lookup yields CDR1 SEHNR and CDR2 FQNEAQ (reference sequence). The CDR3 is 14 amino acids. V dropped 6 bases and J dropped 5 bases, with 16 bases sitting between them. The part of the CDR3 DNA that was read is TGTGCCAGCAGGATCGGGCAGGGAGGGTATGGC. Its protein product is CASRIGQGGYG. The whole CDR3 reads CASRIGQGGYGYTF.

On this clone itself: The CDR3 extends 3 residues past the end of the read, so its final part is completed from the germline J gene. V is TRBV7-3 and J is TRBJ2-7; the D gene is possibly TRBD2 (5 bases). The CDR3 runs to 12 residues. V dropped 5 bases and J dropped 5 bases, with 10 bases sitting between them. The germline CDR1 and CDR2 sequences are SGHTA and FQGTGA. The chain's CDR3 is CASSPDGDEQYF. Partial CDR3 DNA: TGTGCCAGCAGCCCCGACGGGGACGAG. The variable domain in full, with the rest retrieved from reference TRBV7-3 and TRBJ2-7, is GAGVSQTPSNKVTEKGKYVELRCDPISGHTALYWYRQSLGQGPEFLIYFQGTGAADDSGLPNDRFFAVRPEGSVSTLKIQRTERGDSAVYLCASSPDGDEQYFGPGTRLTVT.

This clone was seen more than once but under ten times. The read stops 3 residues short of the end of the CDR3; the missing end is completed from the germline J gene. V is TRBV5-1 and J is TRBJ1-6, with D tentatively TRBD1 (6 bases). Germline V gene lookup returns CDR1 SGHRS and CDR2 YFSETQ. With 1 base removed from V and 5 bases from J, the gap between germline ends came to 7 bases. The length of the CDR3 is 14 residues. The covered CDR3 bases are TGCGCCAGCAGCTTGTGGACAGATAATTCACCC. It codes for CASSLWTDNSP. The full-length CDR3 reads as CASSLWTDNSPLHF.

This clone has only a few counts. The read falls 3 residues short of the CDR3 end, and the missing part is taken from the germline J gene. This chain uses TRBV7-9 with TRBJ2-3, with 8 positions matching TRBD2. The V and J ends lost 1 base and 4 bases, in that order; junction bases with no gene match: 4. Germline loops: CDR1 SEHNR, CDR2 FQNEAQ (reference sequence). The CDR3 runs 15 residues. CDR3 bases read: TGTGCCAGCAGCTTAGACGGGGGGGCCGCAGATACG. Translation: CASSLDGGAADT. The whole CDR3 sequence is CASSLDGGAADTQYF.

About this clone: The observed sequence ends 3 residues before the CDR3 terminus, with the missing tail filled in from the germline J gene. V is TRBV2 and J is TRBJ2-1; 14 bases match TRBD2. Trimming cost V 4 bases and J 6 bases; bases outside gene matches: 2. The CDR3 sequence is 15 residues long. Germline CDR1 is SNHLY and CDR2 is FYNNEI. Incomplete CDR3 DNA: TGTGCCAGCAGTGTCGGACTAGCGGGAGGCAATGAG. Translation: CASSVGLAGGNE. From start to end, the CDR3 is CASSVGLAGGNEQFF.

This clone has ten or more counts. The DNA ends 3 residues before the CDR3 does, and the rest of the CDR3 is filled in from the germline J gene. The chain couples TRBV18 to TRBJ1-6, with 10 nucleotides matching TRBD1. The V gene's germline CDR1 is KGHSH and CDR2 LQKENI. J gave up 1 base and V 4 bases, and 10 bases lay outside the gene matches. The CDR3 sequence is 19 residues long. Incomplete CDR3 DNA: TGTGCCAGCTCACAAGTCCCACCGGGACAGGGGTCCTATAATTCACCC. Translating it yields CASSQVPPGQGSYNSP. The whole CDR3 protein is CASSQVPPGQGSYNSPLHF.

About this clone: The sequenced fragment ends 3 residues before the CDR3 boundary, so the rest is inferred from the germline J gene. The chain recombines TRBV18 with TRBJ1-1; TRBD1 might be the D (6 bases). V was trimmed by 2 bases and J by 1 base, leaving 11 bases between them. Per the germline V gene, CDR1 is KGHSH and CDR2 is LQKENI. This CDR3 is built from 15 residues. The covered CDR3 bases are TGTGCCAGCTCACCAGGCCCGACAGGGAACACTGAA. Translating gives CASSPGPTGNTE. The complete CDR3 reads CASSPGPTGNTEAFF.

There are a few counts of this clone. The observed sequence ends 3 residues before the CDR3 terminus, with the missing tail filled in from the germline J gene. This chain uses TRBV20-1 with TRBJ2-7, with 12 bases lining up with TRBD2. The CDR3 contains 13 residues. CDR1 is DFQATT, CDR2 SNEGSKA, per germline (reference sequence). V lost 5 bases, J lost 2 bases, and 1 base stayed unmatched. CDR3 sequence reads: CSALAGGTYEQYF. The CDR3 DNA, read in part, is TGCAGTGCTCTAGCGGGAGGGACCTACGAG.

This clone was detected many times. The CDR3 is cut off 3 residues early in the read; its end comes from the germline J gene. V is TRBV19 and J is TRBJ1-2; 9 bases map to TRBD1. CDR1 and CDR2 from the germline V gene are LNHDA and SQIVND (reference sequence). The trim removed 10 bases at V and 6 bases at J, leaving 12 bases unmatched. The CDR3 sequence is 14 residues long. CDR3 bases read: TGTGCCACCTCGAGTGGACAGGGGAAGGATGGC. It is translated as CATSSGQGKDG. The full CDR3 reads CATSSGQGKDGYTF.

This clone came up a few times. The read is 3 residues too short to cover the CDR3 end, so that end is filled in from the germline J gene. The chain uses TRBV7-9 and TRBJ1-1; D remains ambiguous. Per germline, CDR1 SEHNR and CDR2 FQNEAQ (reference sequence). This CDR3 region has 12 residues. Partial CDR3 DNA: TGTGCCAGCAGCCTCGAAGGGTCCCCC. This translates into CASSLEGSP. The CDR3 as a whole reads CASSLEGSPAFF.

Turning to this clone: The CDR3 extends 3 residues past the end of the read, so its final part is completed from the germline J gene. V is TRBV20-1 and J is TRBJ2-7; 10 bases align to TRBD2. J was trimmed by 2 bases and V by 4 bases; bases with no gene match: 14. The CDR3 consists of 17 residues. Germline V lookup: CDR1 DFQATT, CDR2 SNEGSKA (reference sequence). Incomplete CDR3 DNA: TGCAGTGCTAACCCCCGGGGGGGAGCGGGAGGGCCCTACGAG. Amino acids: CSANPRGGAGGPYE. The entire CDR3 sequence reads CSANPRGGAGGPYEQYF.

Ten or more counts support this clone. The read gets to within 3 residues of the CDR3 end, and the germline J gene fills in the rest. The chain combines TRBV19 with TRBJ2-2; 10 bases fit TRBD2. Germline lookup yields CDR1 LNHDA and CDR2 SQIVND (reference sequence). CDR3 length: 16 residues. V lost 3 bases to trimming and J lost 6 bases; unmatched junction nucleotides: 7. CDR3 DNA (partial): TGTGCCAGTAGTATTTTTGGGACTAGCGCCGCCGGGGAG. Translating gives CASSIFGTSAAGE. The entire CDR3 protein reads CASSIFGTSAAGELFF.

This clone was picked up many times. Read sequence stops 3 residues before the CDR3 end, and the germline J gene provides the missing end. V and J are TRBV6-2 or TRBV6-3 and TRBJ2-1, with TRBD2 matching 7 bases. The CDR3 loop spans 15 amino acids. V lost 8 bases to trimming and J lost 3 bases; unmatched junction nucleotides: 10. CDR1 MNHEY and CDR2 SVGEGT come from the germline V gene. The CDR3 is CASLGGRRIYNEQFF. The DNA read from the CDR3 is TGTGCCAGCTTGGGGGGGAGACGAATCTACAATGAG.

This clone was picked up a small number of times. The missing CDR3 end, 3 residues past where the read stops, is filled in from the germline J gene. This rearrangement joins TRBV19 to TRBJ1-3; maybe TRBD1 (6 bases). The CDR3 totals 13 residues. V gave up 5 bases and J gave up 5 bases, with 10 bases separating them. Germline V CDR1 and CDR2: LNHDA, SQIVND (reference sequence). Partial CDR3 DNA: TGTGCCAGTAGTCGCCGGGACAGAAACACC. The encoded protein is CASSRRDRNT. The CDR3 in its entirety is CASSRRDRNTIYF.

As to this clone: Coverage ceases 3 residues before the CDR3 finishes, and the germline J gene fills in the end. The chain combines TRBV18 with TRBJ2-5; 10 bases line up with TRBD2. Germline V CDR1 and CDR2: KGHSH, LQKENI. V dropped 3 bases and J dropped 2; count of bases not matched to a gene: 6. The CDR3 has 16 amino acids. The covered CDR3 bases are TGTGCCAGCTCACCGCTTGGACTAGCGGCACAAGAGACC. Its protein is CASSPLGLAAQET. The CDR3 reads in full as CASSPLGLAAQETQYF.

A few counts support this clone. The CDR3 is cut off 3 residues early in the read; its end comes from the germline J gene. The J gene is TRBJ2-5, the V gene TRBV20-1; D call uncertain. V lost 1 base and J 4 bases, leaving 7 bases between the germline ends. CDR1 DFQATT and CDR2 SNEGSKA come from the germline V gene (reference sequence). The CDR3 loop spans 12 amino acids. Partial CDR3 DNA: TGCAGTGCTAGAGTCCTCCGAGAGACC. Its translation is CSARVLRET. The whole CDR3 region reads CSARVLRETQYF.